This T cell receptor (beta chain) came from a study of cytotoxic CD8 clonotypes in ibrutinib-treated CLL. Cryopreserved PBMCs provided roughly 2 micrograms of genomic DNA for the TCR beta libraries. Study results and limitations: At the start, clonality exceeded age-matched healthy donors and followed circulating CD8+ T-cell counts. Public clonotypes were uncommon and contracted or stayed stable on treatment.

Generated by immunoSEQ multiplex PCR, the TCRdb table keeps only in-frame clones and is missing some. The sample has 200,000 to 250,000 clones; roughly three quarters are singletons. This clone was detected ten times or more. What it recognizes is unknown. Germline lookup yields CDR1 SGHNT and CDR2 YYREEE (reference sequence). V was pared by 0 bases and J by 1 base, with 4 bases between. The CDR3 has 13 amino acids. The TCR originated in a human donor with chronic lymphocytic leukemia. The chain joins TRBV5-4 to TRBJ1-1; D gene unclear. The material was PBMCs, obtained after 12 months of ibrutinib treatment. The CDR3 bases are TGTGCCAGCAGCTTGGGCAGGAACACTGAAGCTTTCTTT. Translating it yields CASSLGRNTEAFF.